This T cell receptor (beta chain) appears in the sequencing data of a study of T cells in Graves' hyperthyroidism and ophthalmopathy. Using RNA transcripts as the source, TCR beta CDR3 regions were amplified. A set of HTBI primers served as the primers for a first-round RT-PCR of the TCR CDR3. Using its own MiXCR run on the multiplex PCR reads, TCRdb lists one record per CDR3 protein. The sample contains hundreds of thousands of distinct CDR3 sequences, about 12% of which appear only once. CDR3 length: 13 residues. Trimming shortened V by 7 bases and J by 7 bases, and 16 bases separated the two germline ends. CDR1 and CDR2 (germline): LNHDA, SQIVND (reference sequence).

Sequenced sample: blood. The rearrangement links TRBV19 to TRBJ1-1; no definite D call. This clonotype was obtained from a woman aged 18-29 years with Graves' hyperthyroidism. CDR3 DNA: TGTGCCAGTACCCCGGACGGGAGGCTTGAAGCTTTCTTT. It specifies CASTPDGRLEAFF. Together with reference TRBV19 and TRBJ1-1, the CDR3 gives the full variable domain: DGGITQSPKYLFRKEGQNVTLSCEQNLNHDAMYWYRQDPGQGLRLIYYSQIVNDFQKGDIAEGYSVSREKKESFPLTVTSAQKNPTAFYLCASTPDGRLEAFFGQGTRLTVV.